This entry lists 19 T cell receptor beta chains sequenced from one sample in a study of post-analysis software for immune sequencing data. Whole-study results and caveats: The study found TRBV5-6, TRBV5-1 and TRBV20-1 among roughly 5 TRBV segments more frequent in patients than controls.

Carried by the TCR beta cDNA libraries were unique molecular identifiers. TCRdb used MiXCR to reprocess the PCR reads, holding one entry per CDR3 protein. The sample has hundreds of thousands of distinct CDR3 sequences, approximately 60% seen once. Which antigens these TCRs recognize remains unknown. The sample was blood. Every receptor here comes from a girl aged 2 to 9 with multiple sclerosis.

The chain couples TRBV12-3 or TRBV12-4 to TRBJ1-2; D perhaps matches TRBD1 (5 bases). Trimming took off 5 bases at V and 0 bases at J, with 10 bases between the two ends. CDR3 length equals 14 residues. CDR3: CASSHTGSNYGYTF. The CDR3 nucleotides are TGTGCCAGCAGTCATACAGGATCTAACTATGGCTACACCTTC.

The chain's CDR3 is CASSEAPDGFYGYTF. In DNA, the CDR3 is TGCGCCAGCAGTGAGGCCCCCGATGGATTCTATGGCTACACCTTC. The chain links TRBV5-1 to TRBJ1-2; the D is unclear. V lost 5 bases and J 4 bases, leaving 18 bases between the germline ends. CDR3 length equals 15 residues. Per the germline V gene, CDR1 is SGHRS and CDR2 is YFSETQ.

The chain links TRBV29-1 to TRBJ2-7, with D possibly matching TRBD2 (6 bases). Looked up from germline, CDR1 is SQVTM and CDR2 is ANQGSEA. The CDR3 sequence is 12 residues long. DNA for the CDR3: TGCAGTGTCGGGGTTGGAGGGTACGAGCAGTACTTC. Encoded protein: CSVGVGGYEQYF.

Worth noting for this clonotype: One end of the junction varies from germline; a read error may be responsible. J is TRBJ1-2 and V is TRBV29-1; D is possibly TRBD1 (5 bases). The CDR3 spans 17 residues. Per germline, CDR1 SQVTM and CDR2 ANQGSEA. CDR3 nucleotides: TGCAGCGTTGATCGCTGGGCAGGAGCTAGGGGCCCCTATGGCCACACCTTC. Amino acids: CSVDRWAGARGPYGHTF.

The chain is built from TRBV20-1 and TRBJ2-3; 10 positions agree with TRBD2. In germline, CDR1 is DFQATT, CDR2 SNEGSKA (reference sequence). The length of the CDR3 is 15 residues. Trimming cost V 6 bases and J 6 bases; bases outside gene matches: 12. The CDR3 is CSATGSGRAPDTQYF. In nucleotides, the CDR3 is TGCAGTGCCACCGGCAGCGGGAGGGCCCCGGATACGCAGTATTTT.

As DNA, the CDR3 is TGCGCCAGCAGCCGGGGACGTTCCGTATATGGCTACACCTTC. This sequence encodes CASSRGRSVYGYTF. The J gene is TRBJ1-2, the V gene TRBV5-1, with a tentative D call TRBD1 (5 bases). Trimming took off 4 bases at V and 5 bases at J, with 15 bases between the two ends. The CDR3 extends over 14 amino acids. CDR1 SGHRS and CDR2 YFSETQ come from the germline V gene.

This clonotype was counted between two and nine times. The chain has TRBV20-1 and TRBJ2-1; D tentatively fits TRBD1 or TRBD2 (5 bases each). From germline, CDR1 is DFQATT and CDR2 SNEGSKA (reference sequence). The CDR3 is 11 residues long. The V end was cut by 6 bases, the J end by 10 bases, with 13 bases between. In DNA, the CDR3 is TGCAGTGCCACTGGGGGTCAAGAGCAGTTCTTC. This sequence encodes CSATGGQEQFF.

This clonotype has only a few counts. The chain couples TRBV5-1 to TRBJ2-1, with D possibly TRBD2 on 6 matching bases. The ends were cut back, 0 bases at V and 6 bases at J, with 10 bases in the middle. The CDR3 consists of 14 residues. The germline V gene encodes CDR1 SGHRS and CDR2 YFSETQ. The DNA for the CDR3 is TGCGCCAGCAGCTTGGATAGGGACTCCAATGAGCAGTTCTTC. It specifies CASSLDRDSNEQFF.

This clonotype came up a few times. The V gene is TRBV29-1, the J gene TRBJ2-1; D may be TRBD1 (5 bases). The CDR3 loop spans 14 amino acids. The V end was cut by 3 bases, the J end by 1 base, with 10 bases between. Germline CDR1 reads SQVTM; CDR2 reads ANQGSEA. In DNA form, the CDR3 reads TGCAGCGTTGACAGGGCCCAGTCCTACAATGAGCAGTTCTTC. This translates into CSVDRAQSYNEQFF.

V and J are TRBV5-4 and TRBJ2-7, with D uncertain. Germline assignment: CDR1 SGHNT and CDR2 YYREEE (reference sequence). The CDR3 is made up of 14 amino acids. The V and J ends lost 2 bases and 2 bases respectively, with 11 bases between them. In nucleotides, the CDR3 is TGTGCCAGCAGCTTTGATAGGGCGCCCTACGAGCAGTACTTC. Its translation: CASSFDRAPYEQYF.

The CDR3 region is CASSLLQGPGELFF. In nucleotides, the CDR3 is TGTGCCAGCAGTTTACTTCAGGGTCCCGGGGAGCTGTTTTTT. This chain uses TRBV6-6 with TRBJ2-2; a possible D gene is TRBD1 (5 bases). The CDR3 extends over 14 amino acids. V was shortened by 4 bases and J by 6 bases, with 12 bases between the two germline ends. Germline assignment: CDR1 MNHNY and CDR2 SVGAGI (reference sequence).

The chain recombines TRBV29-1 with TRBJ2-3, with D possibly matching TRBD2 (5 bases). CDR3 size: 13 residues. Trimming pared 7 bases from V and 3 bases from J, leaving 14 bases between. Germline V gives CDR1 SQVTM, CDR2 ANQGSEA. CDR3 in DNA: TGCAGCGCCGCGGGCCGACTGACAGATACGCAGTATTTT. Translated: CSAAGRLTDTQYF.

This clonotype was observed a few times. The chain links TRBV15 to TRBJ1-5; maybe TRBD1 (5 bases). Germline V lookup: CDR1 LNHNV, CDR2 YYDKDF (reference sequence). The CDR3 covers 15 residues. Trimming stripped 0 bases from V and 2 bases from J, with 8 bases between. The CDR3 region has the DNA TGTGCCACCAGCAGAGAGTGGGGCGGCAATCAGCCCCAGCATTTT. Residues: CATSREWGGNQPQHF.

The chain is built from TRBV12-3 or TRBV12-4 and TRBJ2-7; D may be TRBD1 or TRBD2 (6 bases each). V was pared by 8 bases and J by 3 bases, with 17 bases between. The CDR3 is made up of 14 amino acids. As DNA, the CDR3 is TGTGCCAGCGGGAGACAGGAGGGGCTCTACGAGCAGTACTTC. Encoded protein: CASGRQEGLYEQYF.

The chain is built from TRBV12-3 or TRBV12-4 and TRBJ2-7; D not certain. V lost 3 bases and J 7 bases, leaving 10 bases between the germline ends. The CDR3 has 12 amino acids. The CDR3 DNA is TGTGCCAGCAGTTTGACCGTGCCGGAGCAGTACTTC. It encodes CASSLTVPEQYF.

A few counts support this clonotype. The CDR3 DNA sequence: TGTGCCAGCGGACACAGGGGGCCCTACAATGAGCAGTTCTTC. This sequence encodes CASGHRGPYNEQFF. This chain links TRBV6-5 with TRBJ2-1; 9 bases agree with TRBD1. Germline V gene data show CDR1 as MNHEY and CDR2 as SVGAGI. The CDR3 consists of 14 residues. The junction had 4 bases not matched to a gene; V was cut back by 8 bases and J by 2 bases.

The chain employs TRBV10-3 and TRBJ2-7, with 10 bases identical to TRBD2. V gave up 8 bases and J gave up 4 bases; unmatched junction bases: 2. This CDR3 is built from 12 residues. The germline V gene encodes CDR1 ENHRY and CDR2 SYGVKD. The CDR3 DNA follows: TGTGCCATCCGGACTAGCGGTTACGAGCAGTACTTC. Its translation: CAIRTSGYEQYF.

The chain employs TRBV6-2 or TRBV6-3 and TRBJ1-4; 7 positions match TRBD1. V trimming: 8 bases; J trimming: 5 bases; junction bases outside the gene matches: 11. Germline V gene lookup returns CDR1 MNHEY and CDR2 SVGEGT. The CDR3 covers 15 residues. In DNA form, the CDR3 reads TGTGCCAGCCGGTCCCCGGGACAGAAAAATGAAAAACTGTTTTTT. Protein product: CASRSPGQKNEKLFF.

The chain links TRBV18 to TRBJ2-7; the match to TRBD1 covers 10 bases. Germline loops: CDR1 KGHSH, CDR2 LQKENI. CDR3 size: 14 residues. Trimming removed 4 bases from V and 5 bases from J; junction bases left unmatched: 5. The CDR3 sequence is CASSLGTGVNEQYF. The CDR3 nucleotides read TGTGCCAGCTCACTGGGGACAGGGGTAAACGAGCAGTACTTC. The full variable domain, in which reference TRBV18 and TRBJ2-7 provide the parts outside the CDR3, is NAGVMQNPRHLVRRRGQEARLRCSPMKGHSHVYWYRQLPEEGLKFMVYLQKENIIDESGMPKERFSAEFPKEGPSILRIQQVVRGDSAAYFCASSLGTGVNEQYFGPGTRLTVT.